This TCR beta chain was captured in a study of CD8+ T cells in alopecia areata. General study points: Sequencing of scalp samples also includes resident alphabeta T cells from normal skin. Clonality in lesional scalp, especially alopecia totalis/universalis, exceeded that of normal scalp.

From alopecia areata patients, lesional scalp punch biopsies and peripheral blood were collected. CD4+ and CD8+ T cells were sorted from PBMCs. Details on this clone: What it recognizes is unknown.

CDR1 and CDR2 from the germline V gene are MNHNS and SASEGT. The CDR3 is 13 amino acids. Trimming took 4 bases from V and 5 from J, leaving 9 bases between them. It was cDNA, reverse transcribed from extracted RNA, that served as the sequencing template. The data were produced by immunoSEQ multiplex PCR, yet TCRdb's version contains in-frame clones alone and is incomplete. The repertoire holds tens of thousands of clones, about 83% seen once, with around 19% in the top ten. This receptor was identified in a human donor with alopecia areata. This chain joins TRBV6-1 and TRBJ2-1, with D unresolved. The sequenced sample consisted of NKG2D-low CD8+ T cells sorted from blood. Here the CDR3 reads CASSVSSHNEQFF. Here the CDR3 DNA reads TGTGCCAGCAGTGTTTCGAGCCACAATGAGCAGTTCTTC.